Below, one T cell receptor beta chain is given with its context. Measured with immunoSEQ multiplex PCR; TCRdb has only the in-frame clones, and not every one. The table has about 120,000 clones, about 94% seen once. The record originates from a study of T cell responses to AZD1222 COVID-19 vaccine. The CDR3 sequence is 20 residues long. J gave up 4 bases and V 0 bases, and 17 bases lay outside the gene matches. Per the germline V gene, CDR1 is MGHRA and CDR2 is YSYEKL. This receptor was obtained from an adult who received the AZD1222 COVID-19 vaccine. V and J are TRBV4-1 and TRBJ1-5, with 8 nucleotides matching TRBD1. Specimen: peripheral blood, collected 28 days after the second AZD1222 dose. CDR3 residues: CASSQDHNSGQGIGNQPQHF. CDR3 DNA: TGCGCCAGCAGCCAAGACCACAACTCCGGACAGGGCATTGGAAATCAGCCCCAGCATTTT.